These 2 T cell receptor beta chains originate from one sample sequenced in a study of cytomegalovirus exposure and HLA in healthy donors. The PCR had 60 Vbeta and 13 Jbeta primers. Libraries were prepared by immunoSEQ multiplex PCR; TCRdb keeps only in-frame clonotypes and omits some of them. The top ten hold 1.9% of the sample, which has fewer than 150,000 clones, less than 20% seen once. Material for sequencing was PBMCs. These receptors all stem from a woman aged 18 to 35 in good health and CMV-seronegative.

This clone was observed a handful of times. This rearrangement joins TRBV9 to TRBJ2-3; 9 bases line up with TRBD1. After removal of 4 bases from V and 3 bases from J, the junction contained 6 bases not matched to a gene. The CDR3 length is 15 residues. Germline values: CDR1 SGDLS, CDR2 YYNGEE. CDR3 nucleotide sequence: TGTGCCAGCAGCTTCGTTGGGACAGGGACAGATACGCAGTATTTT. It yields the protein CASSFVGTGTDTQYF.

In this sample, this clone turned up a few times. The genes are TRBV7-8 and TRBJ1-1; D gene unclear. Trimming left V 8 bases short and J 7 bases short, with 14 bases between. The length of the CDR3 is 12 residues. Germline CDR1 is SGHVS and CDR2 is FQNEAQ. The CDR3 DNA sequence: TGTGCCAGCGACCGCCTAGGCGGTGAAGCTTTCTTT. It codes for CASDRLGGEAFF.